These 10 T cell receptor beta chains came from one sample sequenced in a study of neurological immune-mediated disorders. Via MiXCR, TCRdb re-called the 5' RACE reads, giving one row per CDR3 protein. The table has about 80,000 distinct CDR3 sequences, 4.5% to 7.5% seen once; the top ten hold 6.5% to 9%. Time point indicated: longitudinal time-point 2. The source material was PBMCs. The receptors here all came from a woman aged 60-75 years with multiple sclerosis.

Many counts were recorded for this clonotype. The rearrangement joins TRBV15 to TRBJ1-5; D remains unclear. CDR1 is LNHNV, CDR2 YYDKDF, per germline (reference sequence). Trimming shortened V by 5 bases and J by 0 bases, and 11 bases separated the two germline ends. This CDR3 comprises 15 residues. Written as DNA, the CDR3 is TGTGCCACCAGCGAAGGACTGATTAGCAATCAGCCCCAGCATTTT. This translates into CATSEGLISNQPQHF. The entire variable domain, with the rest obtained from reference TRBV15 and TRBJ1-5, is as follows: DAMVIQNPRYQVTQFGKPVTLSCSQTLNHNVMYWYQQKSSQAPKLLFHYYDKDFNNEADTPDNFQSRRPNTSFCFLDIRSPGLGDTAMYLCATSEGLISNQPQHFGDGTRLSIL.

This clonotype came up many times. This rearrangement joins TRBV7-2 to TRBJ2-1; 10 bases are shared with TRBD2. The CDR3 loop spans 15 amino acids. Germline lookup yields CDR1 SGHTA and CDR2 FQGNSA. The V gene end was trimmed by 4 bases and the J gene end by 7 bases; junction bases not matched to a gene: 7. Written as DNA, the CDR3 is TGTGCCAGCAGCTACCTAGCGGGGGATCGTAATGAGCAGTTCTTC. Residues: CASSYLAGDRNEQFF.

This clonotype was recorded at least ten times. V gene TRBV3-1 combines with J gene TRBJ2-7; TRBD1 aligns across 10 bases. Germline-derived CDR1 and CDR2 are LGHDT and YNNKEL (reference sequence). CDR3 length: 15 residues. V was clipped by 4 bases and J by 6 bases; unmatched bases: 9. The CDR3 DNA is TGTGCCAGCAGCCGCCCCCAGACAGGGGGCGGCGAGCAGTACTTC. Residues: CASSRPQTGGGEQYF.

In this sample, this clonotype turned up many times. The V and J genes are TRBV5-6 and TRBJ2-7, with 8 nucleotides matching TRBD1. The CDR3 runs 14 residues. The V gene's germline CDR1 is SGHDT and CDR2 YYEEEE. Trimming removed 0 bases from V and 7 bases from J; junction bases left unmatched: 6. The CDR3 sequence: CASSLAGTGWEQYF. For the CDR3, the DNA is TGTGCCAGCAGCTTGGCCGGGACAGGATGGGAGCAGTACTTC.

In this sample, this clonotype turned up many times. The chain is built from TRBV5-6 and TRBJ2-3; no clear D gene. CDR3 length: 13 residues. V gave up 5 bases and J gave up 5 bases, with 12 bases separating them. Per the germline V gene, CDR1 is SGHDT and CDR2 is YYEEEE. As DNA, the CDR3 is TGTGCCAGCAGTTTTGGGGTGGGAGATACGCAGTATTTT. It yields the protein CASSFGVGDTQYF.

This clonotype showed up many times. In DNA, the CDR3 is TGCAGTGCTAGCCCCGGGGGCACCTATGGCTACACCTTC. Translating gives CSASPGGTYGYTF. The chain joins TRBV20-1 to TRBJ1-2, with D perhaps TRBD1 (6 bases). Per germline, CDR1 DFQATT and CDR2 SNEGSKA (reference sequence). Trimming took 3 bases from V and 4 from J, leaving 12 bases between them. The CDR3 extends over 13 amino acids.

This clonotype appeared many times. The chain couples TRBV29-1 to TRBJ1-5, with 8 nucleotides matching TRBD1. CDR3 length: 14 residues. With 5 bases clipped from V and 6 bases from J, the junction kept 9 bases outside the gene matches. Germline CDR1 is SQVTM and CDR2 is ANQGSEA. The CDR3 bases are TGCAGCGTTCTACTCGACAGGGGATTTCAGCCCCAGCATTTT. Protein sequence: CSVLLDRGFQPQHF.

This clonotype was counted many times. The chain recombines TRBV29-1 with TRBJ2-5, with unresolved D. The CDR3 runs to 11 residues. V was clipped by 2 bases and J by 5 bases, with 6 bases between them. Germline loops: CDR1 SQVTM, CDR2 ANQGSEA. The CDR3 reads CSVESGETQYF. As DNA, the CDR3 is TGCAGCGTTGAATCCGGGGAGACCCAGTACTTC.

The chain joins TRBV2 to TRBJ2-1; D uncertain. Germline CDR1 is SNHLY and CDR2 is FYNNEI. CDR3 size: 10 residues. V was cut by 6 bases and J by 7 bases, with 4 bases left in between. CDR3 sequence (DNA): TGTGCCAGCAGGGGAAATGAGCAGTTCTTC. It specifies CASRGNEQFF.

Ten or more counts support this clonotype. The chain combines TRBV5-1 with TRBJ2-1; 14 nucleotides align to TRBD2. V lost 0 bases to trimming and J lost 8 bases; unmatched junction nucleotides: 7. CDR3 length: 17 amino acids. Germline lookup yields CDR1 SGHRS and CDR2 YFSETQ. CDR3 sequence reads: CASSLAPGTSGGHEQFF. For the CDR3, the DNA is TGCGCCAGCAGCTTGGCTCCAGGGACTAGCGGGGGCCATGAGCAGTTCTTC.